This TCR beta chain was obtained from a study of T-cell memory formation after mild COVID-19. About the study: The study found TCR clusters largely donor specific. Whole-study results and caveats: The SARS-CoV-2 specificity of second-wave clones reaching peak at day 37 remained unverified.

TCRdb analysed the 5' RACE reads with MiXCR anew, one entry per CDR3 protein. The sample has over 450,000 distinct CDR3 sequences, around 21% seen once; the top ten hold under 15%. Concerning this clonotype itself: Antigen: not known.

CDR3 size: 15 residues. Germline assignment: CDR1 MNHEY and CDR2 SMNVEV (reference sequence). V gave up 2 bases and J gave up 5 bases; unmatched junction bases: 9. The chain recombines TRBV27 with TRBJ2-7; 7 nucleotides match TRBD2. The TCR was taken from an adult woman who had mild COVID-19 (a few samples of this study predate the infection). Cell type and time point are not known. The sample comprised PBMCs or a T cell subset sorted from them (not recorded which). CDR3 in DNA: TGTGCCAGCAGTTTAAGTGAGACTAGCTTTCACGAGCAGTACTTC. It encodes CASSLSETSFHEQYF.